This record concerns one T cell receptor (beta chain) sequence. The antigen is undetermined. The sample belongs to a study of cytomegalovirus exposure and HLA in healthy donors. Overall study findings and caveats: Sequencing depth across donors, presence/absence analyses assumed, was roughly uniform.

PCR was performed using 60 Vbeta and 13 Jbeta primers. Produced via immunoSEQ multiplex PCR; TCRdb's table is partial and in-frame only. Here the sample spans roughly 160,000 clones, 80% to 90% being singletons. The CDR3 covers 16 residues. Per germline, CDR1 SGHRS and CDR2 YFSETQ. V dropped 1 base and J dropped 5 bases, with 18 bases sitting between them. The sequence derives from a man aged 18 to 30 in good health and CMV-seropositive. The sample comprised PBMCs. The V and J genes are TRBV5-1 and TRBJ1-2; D gene ambiguous. The CDR3 protein is CASSLSLSRSGYGYTF. The CDR3 DNA sequence: TGCGCCAGCAGCTTGAGCCTAAGTAGGTCGGGATATGGCTACACCTTC. Variable domain in full (rest from reference TRBV5-1 and TRBJ1-2): KAGVTQTPRYLIKTRGQQVTLSCSPISGHRSVSWYQQTPGQGLQFLFEYFSETQRNKGNFPGRFSGRQFSNSRSEMNVSTLELGDSALYLCASSLSLSRSGYGYTFGSGTRLTVV.